This section outlines one T cell receptor (beta chain) sequence together with its context. Authors' processing steps: The assay estimated nucleated cells by amplifying reference gene primers. Repertoires were generated with immunoSEQ multiplex PCR, while TCRdb's copy carries only in-frame clones and drops some. For V, J and clone size, that table is used; D and trimming come from the DNA. The table has about 210,000 clones, 80% to 90% seen once. This sample stems from a study of blood T cell repertoires in COVID-19. Study information: The study drew acute and convalescent COVID-19 samples from the United States, Italy and Spain.

CDR1 is MGHRA, CDR2 YSYEKL, per germline. V lost 0 bases and J lost 3, with 9 bases in between. The CDR3 loop spans 14 amino acids. The sample was peripheral blood. The chain carries TRBV4-1 and TRBJ2-7, with no clear D. The receptor's source is a man between 35 and 55 years old with acute or convalescent COVID-19. The CDR3 coding sequence is TGCGCCAGCAGCCAAGAAGGCACAGACTACGAGCAGTACTTC. Amino acids: CASSQEGTDYEQYF.